This entry concerns a single TCR beta chain. Its antigen is currently unknown. The entry originates in a study of T cells in tuberculosis. Looking at the study overall: In South Africa, adults with active tuberculosis were compared with IGRA-negative and latently infected IGRA-positive adolescents.

Study-level results: Selection depended on which cryopreserved specimens were available. Smaller distances to GMM-specific TCRs suggested their expansion in active tuberculosis.

Time point here: new active TB diagnosis, blood taken before or within 7 days of starting treatment. Assay: immunoSEQ multiplex PCR; the TCRdb copy retains only in-frame clones and omits some. The table has about 34,000 clones, 85% to 95% seen once. This receptor was identified in an adult with tuberculosis. Sequenced material: PBMCs, taken at tuberculosis diagnosis.

DNA for the CDR3: TGTGCCAGCAGCTTTATCAGCGGGACCCAACGCACAGATACGCAGTATTTT. This translates into CASSFISGTQRTDTQYF. J is TRBJ2-3 and V is TRBV14; TRBD2 matches 7 bases. The germline gives CDR1 SGHDN, CDR2 FVKESK. V gave up 5 bases and J gave up 1 base; unmatched junction bases: 12. The CDR3 loop spans 17 amino acids.